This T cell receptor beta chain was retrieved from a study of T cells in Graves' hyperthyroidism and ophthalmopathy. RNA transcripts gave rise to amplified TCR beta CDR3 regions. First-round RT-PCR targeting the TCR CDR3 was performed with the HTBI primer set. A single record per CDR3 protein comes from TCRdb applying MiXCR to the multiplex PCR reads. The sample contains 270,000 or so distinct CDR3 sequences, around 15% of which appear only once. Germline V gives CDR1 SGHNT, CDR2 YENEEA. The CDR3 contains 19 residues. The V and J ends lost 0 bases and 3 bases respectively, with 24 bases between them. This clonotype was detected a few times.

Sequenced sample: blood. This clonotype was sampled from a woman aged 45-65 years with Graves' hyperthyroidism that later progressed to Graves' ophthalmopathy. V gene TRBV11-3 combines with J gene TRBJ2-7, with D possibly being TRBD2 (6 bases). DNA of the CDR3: TGTGCCAGCAGCTTAGATCGAAATCGAGGAGGGCTGAGGGTCTACGAGCAGTACTTC. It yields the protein CASSLDRNRGGLRVYEQYF. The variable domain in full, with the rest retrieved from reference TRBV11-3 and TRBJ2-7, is EAGVVQSPRYKIIEKKQPVAFWCNPISGHNTLYWYLQNLGQGPELLIRYENEEAVDDSQLPKDRFSAERLKGVDSTLKIQPAELGDSAVYLCASSLDRNRGGLRVYEQYFGPGTRLTVT.